Sequencing of this TCR beta chain was carried out in a study of CXCR3-negative and CXCR3-positive naive CD8 T cells. Regarding the study as a whole: Naive cells, whether CXCR3-negative or CXCR3-positive, had similar TRBV-TRBJ usage, while memory cells differed.

Naive CD8+ T cells showed CD45RO-CCR7+CD27+CD95-. A remark on this clonotype: Its specificity is not known.

The germline gives CDR1 SGHAT, CDR2 FQNNGV. This CDR3 has 16 amino acids. The authors prepared UMI-labeled TRB cDNA libraries by 5' RACE. Following a re-call of the 5' RACE reads, TCRdb has one entry per CDR3 protein and lacks DNA. The sample table sets out about 120,000 distinct CDR3 sequences. Input material: naive CXCR3- CD8+ T cells from blood. As for subset: CD45RO-CCR7+CD27+CD95- naive CD8+ T cells lacking CXCR3 (TNR3-). The V and J genes are TRBV11-2 and TRBJ2-1; the TCRdb call, TRBD2, lacks DNA for checking. The receptor was isolated from a human donor in good health. Some clones in this sample may be carry-over from other donors' samples. Here the CDR3 reads CASSLGPAGIPNEQFF.